A single T cell receptor (beta chain) is shown here with its context. Its antigen remains unidentified. The naive CD8 fraction comprised CD45RO-negative cells positively selected for CCR7 and excluded terminally differentiated effector memory CD45RA+ cells. With 6 bases removed from V and 3 bases from J, the gap between germline ends came to 15 bases. This CDR3 has 14 amino acids. The germline V gene has CDR1 MNHNS and CDR2 SASEGT. This record comes from a study of shared clonotypes between healthy human individuals. General observations from the study: Memory subsets generally showed smaller estimated richness than naive subsets did.

Sorted-subset replicate PCR reactions were performed with around 200 ng DNA, corresponding to roughly 31,000 T cell genomes. Repertoires were generated with immunoSEQ multiplex PCR, while TCRdb's copy carries only in-frame clones and drops some. The table shows around 2.1 million clones, with roughly 91% occurring only once. The gene calls are TRBV6-1 and TRBJ2-7; D perhaps matches TRBD1 (6 bases). The sequencing input was naive CD8+ T cells from PBMCs. The origin of this receptor is a man aged 18 to 30 in good health. Some clones in this sample may be carry-over from other donors' samples. The CDR3 DNA reads as TGTGCCAGCAGCACTTGGGACACAGTCTACGAGCAGTACTTC. Its translation: CASSTWDTVYEQYF.